The text below deals with one TCR beta chain. TCRdb re-called the 5' RACE reads with MiXCR, one entry per CDR3 protein. The sample has 550,000 to 600,000 distinct CDR3 sequences, 17% seen once; the top ten hold 8.1%. This sample is drawn from a study of T-cell memory formation after mild COVID-19. Sequencing input: PBMCs or a T cell subset sorted from them (not recorded which). The receptor's source is an adult woman who had mild COVID-19 (a few samples of this study predate the infection). Cell type and time point are not known.

CDR3 region: CASSQAHLSGETQYF. The CDR3 bases are TGCGCCAGCAGCCAAGCCCATTTATCCGGGGAGACCCAGTACTTC. The rearrangement uses TRBV4-3 and TRBJ2-5, with no clear D. V was trimmed by 1 base and J by 5 bases, leaving 14 bases between them. Germline V gene sequence: CDR1 LGHNA, CDR2 YSLEER. The CDR3 runs to 15 residues.